Below, one T cell receptor beta chain is given with its context. Its antigen target is currently unknown. No base quality values were provided; no much bigger clone lies one nucleotide off. Library construction relied on PCR. TCR sequencing of DNA from cultured CD4+ T cells used the Oncomine TCR Beta short-read assay at the Johns Hopkins FTIC core. Genomic DNA was extracted from the cultured CD4+ T cells with the QIAamp micro DNA kit. Oncomine TCR Beta libraries made from cultured CD4+ T cells were pooled using unique dual indexes and sequenced on an Illumina iSeq 100. In the original analysis: Non-productive sequences were removed, and CDR3s that did not start with C, did not end with F or W, or were shorter than 7 amino acids were discarded. Antigen-specific clonotypes were identified with the MANAFEST web application by comparing peptide-stimulated wells with reference and other culture wells. To be called positive, a clone needed an FDR below 0.05, an odds ratio above 5, and a productive frequency above 0.1% in at least two of three replicate wells. Clonotypes that were significantly expanded in both SARS-CoV-2 spike wells and at least one common cold coronavirus spike condition were defined as cross-reactive. Levenshtein distances (stringdist) and unrooted phylogenetic trees (ape) in R version 3.6.1 were used to assess CDR3 homology. Clones were called with MiXCR by TCRdb after fastp trimmed the public reads at Q25, and only in-frame beta chains were retained. Each CDR3 protein gets just one entry, which takes the most common genes and DNA from the rows behind it. TCRdb assigned the V and J calls; the authors' analysis was not used. This sample lists about 14,000 distinct CDR3 sequences; 56% were detected once. The ten largest clones take up 15% to 20% of the sample.

Interpreted using the paper, the treatment or condition label stands for: roughly 10-day PBMC culture with coronavirus spike peptide pools or control peptides (ViraFEST assay). To expand antigen-specific T cells with peptide pools and then pick out the expanded clonotypes through TCR sequencing, the study relied on the ViraFEST assay. The convalescent patients' positive SARS-CoV-2 PCR tests fell between March and December 2020, which was before the Alpha, Beta and Delta variants emerged in the United States. Each well held 2.1 million or so PBMCs cultured in IMDM containing roughly 5% human AB serum and approximately 9.6 IU/ml IL-2, with 8.5 to 10 ug/ml peptide pools added. Half of the culture medium was replaced with fresh IL-2-containing medium on days 3 and 7. After 10 days of culture, CD4+ T cells were isolated by negative selection using the EasySep CD4+ T cell isolation kit. Ficoll-Paque Plus gradient centrifugation was used to isolate PBMCs from whole blood, and the isolated PBMCs were then either used fresh or cryopreserved at -140C. Each culture condition was generally run in triplicate wells.

From the cysteine through the phenylalanine, the CDR3 covers 15 amino acids. The CDR3 DNA has 45 bases and is translated from base 1. A distance of 13 bases separates the germline ends of V and J, which lose 2 bases and 1 base respectively. From a lookup of the germline V gene, CDR1 and CDR2 are SQVTM and ANQGSEA. These data originate in a study of vaccination and CD4 T cells after COVID-19 (dated by TCRdb to between 2020 and 2023). Some background on the complete study: Convalescent patients had a positive SARS-CoV-2 result on nasal swab PCR, and of these patients, several had mild disease and one had severe disease. In the convalescent cohort there were six males and four females, among whom were two Hispanic individuals, seven Caucasians, two Asians and one multiracial person. Participants got two doses of the Pfizer-BioNTech BNT162b2 vaccine (n=8) or two doses of the Moderna mRNA-1273 vaccine (n=2). Post-COVID blood samples from convalescent patients were collected a median of around 110 days after diagnosis, with a range of roughly 35 to 170 days. The time from the second vaccine dose to post-vaccine blood sampling had a median of around 72 days and ranged from roughly 12 to 241 days. For stimulating the cultures, overlapping spike peptide pools were used, derived from SARS-CoV-2 as well as from the common cold coronaviruses HCoV-NL63, HCoV-OC43 and HCoV-229E. As controls, cultures received a CEFX viral epitope pool (the positive control), an HIV-1 Nef peptide pool (the negative control), or no peptide at all. The spike-specific CD4+ TCR repertoire was compared before and after mRNA vaccination in under 11 COVID-19 convalescent patients and several infection-naive healthy vaccine recipients.

Summary of the overall study and its limitations: Although the median number of SARS-CoV-2-reactive clonotypes went up from around 19 after infection to some 38 after vaccination, the increase was not significant. In convalescent patients, a median 86.3% of post-vaccine SARS-CoV-2-reactive clones were detected only after vaccination, and vaccine-specific priming was suggested by this finding. Nearly all vaccine-specific clones in convalescent patients (304 of 307) were mono-reactive for SARS-CoV-2 spike rather than cross-reactive with common cold coronaviruses. The study included relatively few convalescent patients and did not analyze early timepoints after natural infection.

This sequence was found in a human donor who had recovered from COVID-19. The chain is encoded by TRBV29-1 joined to TRBJ2-3, with the D gene uncertain. The sequenced sample consisted of CD4+ T cells from blood, cultured in vitro. The DNA sequence is TGCAGCGTTGAATCAGATCCGGCTCGCACAGATACGCAGTATTTT. This yields the protein CSVESDPARTDTQYF.